This TCR beta chain was obtained from a study of blood T cells in healthy people across ages. Alongside a J-beta primer mix, a sample-barcoded 5' primer served in a second PCR lasting roughly 7 to 11 cycles. In TCRdb, the 5' RACE reads were re-called with MiXCR into one record per CDR3 protein. The data contain about 800,000 distinct CDR3 sequences, around 25% of them singletons. V was cut by 6 bases and J by 6 bases, with 14 bases left in between. Germline CDR1 SGHAT, CDR2 FQNNGV. The CDR3 length is 14 residues. The sample was also reused in another study, on T cells of mothers and their children.

The sequence came from a boy younger than 18 in good health. The chain couples TRBV11-2 to TRBJ1-4, with D unresolved. Sequencing was performed on blood. CDR3 in amino acids: CASSFSLTDEKLFF. DNA of the CDR3: TGTGCCAGCAGTTTTTCTTTGACGGATGAAAAACTGTTTTTT.